One T cell receptor (beta chain) is described in this entry. The antigen it recognizes is unknown. No much larger clonotype is one base removed from it; base qualities were not supplied. These data belong to a study of vaccination and CD4 T cells after COVID-19 (dated by TCRdb to the early 2020s). A note on the overall study: Every convalescent patient had a positive nasal swab PCR test for SARS-CoV-2, with mild disease in roughly nine patients and severe disease in one. The convalescent cohort included six males and four females, with two Hispanic individuals, seven Caucasians, two Asians and one multiracial person. Two doses of either the Pfizer-BioNTech BNT162b2 vaccine (n=8) or the Moderna mRNA-1273 vaccine (n=2) were administered to participants. Post-COVID blood samples were collected from convalescent patients a median of roughly 100 days after diagnosis, with a range of about 30 to 170 days. The time from the second vaccine dose to post-vaccine blood sampling had a median of roughly 79 days and ranged from 14 to 241 days. A few convalescent patients were sampled both early after vaccination (day 14) and late after vaccination (days 161 to 241). For stimulating the cultures, overlapping spike peptide pools were used, derived from SARS-CoV-2 as well as from the common cold coronaviruses HCoV-NL63, HCoV-OC43 and HCoV-229E. In control cultures, a CEFX viral epitope pool was used as positive control, an HIV-1 Nef peptide pool was used as negative control, or no peptide was added. The spike-specific CD4+ TCR repertoire was compared before and after mRNA vaccination in around ten COVID-19 convalescent patients and a handful of infection-naive healthy vaccine recipients.

Library preparation employed PCR. At the Johns Hopkins FTIC core, DNA from the cultured CD4+ T cells underwent TCR sequencing with the Oncomine TCR Beta short-read assay. The QIAamp micro DNA kit was used to extract genomic DNA from the cultured CD4+ T cells. Oncomine TCR Beta libraries from cultured CD4+ T cells were pooled using unique dual indexes and sequenced on an Illumina iSeq 100. The authors processed their data as follows. Non-productive sequences were removed, and CDR3s that did not start with C, did not end with F or W, or were shorter than 7 amino acids were discarded. Antigen-specific clonotypes were identified using the MANAFEST web application through comparison of peptide-stimulated wells with reference and other culture wells. Positive clones required FDR below 0.05, an odds ratio above 5, and productive frequency above 0.1% in at least two of three replicate wells. A clonotype was classed as cross-reactive if the clonotype showed significant expansion both in SARS-CoV-2 spike wells and in at least one common cold coronavirus spike condition. Levenshtein distances (stringdist) and unrooted phylogenetic trees (ape) in R version 3.6.1 were used to assess CDR3 homology. TCRdb trimmed the raw reads at Q25, called clones with MiXCR and kept productive beta chains. Merged by CDR3 protein, the rows form single entries marked with the most common genes and DNA. The V and J calls shown here were made by TCRdb, not taken from the authors' results. Recorded for this sample are around 23,000 distinct CDR3 sequences; about 33% of them occurred a single time. Approximately 10% of the sample belongs to the ten largest clones.

The meaning of the sample's time point label: late sampling 161 to 241 days after vaccination in a few convalescent patients. The label giving this sample's treatment or condition can be read as: approximately 9-day PBMC culture with coronavirus spike peptide pools or control peptides (ViraFEST assay). The study used the ViraFEST assay, which expanded antigen-specific T cells with peptide pools and then identified expanded clonotypes by TCR sequencing. The convalescent patients' positive SARS-CoV-2 PCR tests fell between March and December 2020, which was before the Alpha, Beta and Delta variants emerged in the United States. Approximately 1.8 million PBMCs per well were cultured in IMDM with approximately 5.2% human AB serum and approximately 9.8 IU/ml IL-2, plus 10 ug/ml peptide pools. On days 3 and 7, half of the culture medium was replaced with fresh IL-2-containing medium. After less than twelve days of culture, CD4+ T cells were isolated by negative selection with the EasySep CD4+ T cell isolation kit. Ficoll-Paque Plus gradient centrifugation was used to isolate PBMCs from whole blood, and the isolated PBMCs were then either used fresh or cryopreserved at -140C. In general, triplicate wells were set up for every culture condition.

V is clipped by 7 bases and J by 5 bases, and the sequence between their germline boundaries is 8 bases long. The CDR3 has 11 amino acids, counting the end cysteine and phenylalanine. Only the CDR3 part of the read is kept: 33 bases, read in frame from the first base. According to the germline V gene, CDR1 reads SNHLY and CDR2 reads FYNNEI. Results and caveats for the whole study, not just this receptor: Relatively few convalescent patients were included in the study, and early timepoints after natural infection were not analyzed. In convalescent patients, a median around 89% of post-vaccine SARS-CoV-2-reactive clones were detected only after vaccination, suggesting vaccine-specific priming. Of the vaccine-specific clones in convalescent patients, 304 of 307, or nearly all, reacted only to SARS-CoV-2 spike and did not cross-react with common cold coronaviruses. Although the median number of SARS-CoV-2-reactive clonotypes went up from 21 after infection to more than 30 after vaccination, the increase was not significant.

Sequences were derived from CD4+ T cells from blood, cultured in vitro, sampled about 7 months after SARS-CoV-2 vaccination. The receptor was isolated from a human donor who had recovered from COVID-19. The V and J segments used are TRBV2 and TRBJ2-5, with the D segment identity uncertain. The DNA reads as follows: TGTGCCAGCATTCGAGTCGAGACCCAGTACTTC. This gives the protein CASIRVETQYF.